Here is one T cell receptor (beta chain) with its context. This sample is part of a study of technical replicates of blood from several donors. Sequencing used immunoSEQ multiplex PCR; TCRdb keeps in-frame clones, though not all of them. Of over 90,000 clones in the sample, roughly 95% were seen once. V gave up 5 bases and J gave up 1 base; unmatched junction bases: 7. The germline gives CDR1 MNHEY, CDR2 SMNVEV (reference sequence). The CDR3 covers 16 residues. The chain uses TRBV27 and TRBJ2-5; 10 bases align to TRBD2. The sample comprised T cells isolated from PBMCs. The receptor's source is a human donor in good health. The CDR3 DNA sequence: TGTGCCAGCAGTGGATTTACTAGCGGGATCCAAGAGACCCAGTACTTC. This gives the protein CASSGFTSGIQETQYF.